This TCR beta chain was retrieved from a study of STAT5B mutations in CD4+ large granular lymphocyte leukemia. Regarding the study as a whole: Patient CD4-sorted repertoires stayed more clonal than healthy ones after leukemic-clone removal.

With V trimmed by 5 bases and J by 5 bases, 5 bases remained unmatched. Germline V lookup: CDR1 MDHEN, CDR2 SYDVKM. The CDR3 loop spans 14 amino acids. This clone has only a few counts. Its antigen is not identified. Source study methods: Clonotypes above 5% were considered putative leukemic clones, totaling fewer than 70. Profiling relied on immunoSEQ multiplex PCR, and the TCRdb table lists in-frame clones only, not all of them. V and J calls plus clone size are reproduced from that table; the DNA served to infer D and trimming. This sample carries fewer than 6,000 clones, roughly 73% of them seen once, and the ten largest clones take approximately 58%.

The sequence derives from a man older than 75 with CD4+ T-cell large granular lymphocyte leukemia. This chain connects TRBV28 to TRBJ2-2, with 7 positions matching TRBD1. The material sequenced was PBMCs. In DNA, the CDR3 is TGTGCCAGCAGTATAGGGGGCGGGACCGGGGAGCTGTTTTTT. Its translation is CASSIGGGTGELFF.